This T cell receptor beta chain came from a study of persistence of HIV-infected CD4 T cells. J gave up 1 base and V 2 bases, and 0 bases lay outside the gene matches. Germline assignment: CDR1 MNHEY and CDR2 SVGEGT. This CDR3 spans 15 amino acids. As regards this clone: Antigen specificity is unknown.

Overlapping HIV-1 Gag 15-mer peptides at roughly 1 ug per peptide per mL were used. Memory cells lacking CD40L and CD69 with high CD45RO were sorted. This was the immunoSEQ version 4 assay in survey mode. Profiled with immunoSEQ multiplex PCR; TCRdb holds only in-frame clones, not every one. The sample includes 25,000 to 40,000 clones, approximately 85% of them seen just once. The sequencing here drew on CD4+ T cells sorted from PBMCs after roughly 18-hour stimulation, taken from a patient who received antiretroviral therapy. The source of this sequence is an adult woman with HIV who was CMV-seropositive. This chain joins TRBV6-2 or TRBV6-3 and TRBJ2-5; 11 nucleotides agree with TRBD1. The CDR3 region has the DNA TGTGCCAGCAGTTACGGACAGGGGGCCCAAGAGACCCAGTACTTC. Protein: CASSYGQGAQETQYF.